This T cell receptor (beta chain) stems from a study of cytomegalovirus exposure and HLA in healthy donors (dated by TCRdb to between 2016 and 2019). For context, the study as a whole: In an earlier analysis of about 560 of the donors, approximately 300 Gb of sequence data and 100 million or so unique TCR beta sequences from about 190 million T cells were reported. The aim of the study was to test whether cataloging public T cell receptors could identify signatures of past pathogen exposure. Rather than drawing on any new phenotypic data, the later analysis identified candidate immune exposures from TCR beta sequences and the way those sequences occurred across donors. Along with the roughly 710-subject first cohort, a separate validation cohort of 120 different subjects was used. The study used immunosequencing to profile the T cell repertoires of hundreds of subjects and linked those repertoires to cytomegalovirus serostatus. High-throughput TCR immunosequencing, statistical association of individual TCRs with disease status, and machine learning were combined to predict cytomegalovirus infection status. Typing coverage differed by locus: A, B, C, DRB1 and DQB1 were typed in roughly 620-640 donors, DQA1 in 522, DPA1 in 600 to 610, and DPB1 in around 490. Class I and class II HLA loci were covered by the typing at four-digit resolution. On average, roughly 240,000 unique TCR beta nucleotide sequences were sequenced per donor among 398 genotyped donors of the cohort, with about 17% of those sequences being non-productive. Donor age, sex, ethnicity and CMV serostatus were collected together with the repertoire data. Every discovery cohort repertoire had been produced on one sequencing platform. An earlier analysis of a few hundred of the donors applied high-throughput TCR beta sequencing to assess whether each TCR beta V gene segment acted as functional or pseudogenic. Genome-wide SNP genotypes for about three fifths of the roughly 700 donors were used in a later genetic analysis, which treated that subset as a discovery cohort. Because of strong linkage in the cohort, roughly five DR-DQ haplotypes were treated as single units for association and clustering. An early release covering roughly 600 HLA-typed donors comprised roughly 300 gigabases of sequencing data and 65 million to 100 million unique TCR sequences. A later analysis re-examined previously published TCR beta repertoires from hundreds of donors and added high-resolution HLA genotyping to investigate patterns of TCR occurrence. Among the roughly 400 genotyped donors, around 81% belonged to the genetic ancestry cluster associated with self-reported Caucasian donors. What the research found in general, with its limitations: Linkage disequilibrium might explain the correlated functional status among segregating V segments, but an unknown experimental factor could not be ruled out. It was suggested by the authors that the approach could potentially be generalized to other disease states and immunological phenotypes. In an earlier analysis of several hundred of the donors, most TCR beta V segments were observed in productive rearrangements about 87% or about 30% of the time, broadly matching IMGT annotations. HLA typing was unavailable for some donors at each locus, so association tests used only the typed subset. In this cohort, only TCR beta chains were sequenced, and detectable features were limited by the absence of alpha or paired-chain data. In a later analysis, TCR association rates were found to vary across HLA loci, with the most associated TCRs seen for DRB1 alleles and the fewest for HLA-C alleles. A cluster of highly shared sequence variants was judged likely to be a technical artifact of the sequencing pipeline. Specific HLA alleles were associated with 15,000 to 20,000 TCR beta sequences at a false discovery rate of 0.05 in a later analysis. The classifier was reported to diagnose cytomegalovirus status with high specificity and sensitivity in both the original cohort and the validation cohort. Assigning TCR associations to individual alleles was difficult when HLA alleles, especially DR and DQ, strongly co-occurred. A further reported finding was that TCR beta sequences accurately predicted the HLA-A and HLA-B alleles for most subjects in the first cohort. A later genetic analysis associated a missense DCLRE1C variant with V-gene and J-gene trimming of TCR beta chains, and an independent cohort replicated the association. According to a later genetic analysis, donors in an Asian-associated ancestry cluster had fewer N-insertions in productive TCRs than the roughly 700-donor mean. Because the 87-base-pair reads could not distinguish some IMGT-functional V segments, including TRBV6-2 and TRBV6-3, those segments were excluded. Most CMV-associated TCR beta chains appeared to be HLA-restricted in a later analysis, and the HLA associations seemed to be driven largely by CMV exposure. Most TCR sequences were seen in very few donors, while some public TCRs were found in many individuals. Because counts were too low, around 17 rarely observed V segments, including chromosome 9 orphons, were left out of the earlier analysis of 587 of the donors. CMV serostatus was the only immune exposure information available for the cohort. In a later analysis, HLA-associated TCR beta chains were found to be more clonally expanded and to have lower generation probabilities than equally common non-associated chains. A few of the identified cytomegalovirus-associated TCR beta chains were confirmed in vitro to be specific for cytomegalovirus antigens. Several of the top co-occurrence clusters appeared to be linked to parvovirus B19, influenza, CMV and Epstein-Barr virus, according to a later analysis. The study gave a list of over 150 TCR beta chains associated with cytomegalovirus. Presence/absence analyses assumed roughly uniform sequencing depth across donors, an assumption that may not hold.

The CDR3, from cysteine to phenylalanine, totals 15 residues. Kept here is only the CDR3 DNA, which spans 45 bases and is read in frame from base 1. CDR1 and CDR2, looked up from the germline V gene, are LGHNA and YSLEER. Cut back by 3 bases and 5 bases, the V and J ends lie 11 bases apart. The library was obtained by the immunoSEQ multiplex PCR assay. The multiplex PCR relied on a mix of 60 forward primers for TCR Vbeta segments and 13 reverse primers for TCR Jbeta segments. The CDR3 region of rearranged TCR beta genes was amplified from genomic DNA with a multiplex PCR assay. The amplified TCR beta libraries were sequenced on the Illumina HiSeq System as 87-base-pair reads. The authors' pipeline ran thus. A later analysis tallied approximately 87 million unique TCR beta chains across the 666 repertoires, and some 10 million of those chains were shared by two or more donors. Raw reads were error-corrected and collapsed into unique sequences with a nearest-neighbor algorithm that merged closely related sequences to remove PCR and sequencing errors. CDR3 sequences were aligned to IMGT reference sequences to assign V, D and J gene segments. For a sequence to be retained, a match of at least six nucleotides was required to both a V gene segment and a J gene segment. Rearrangements were classified as productive when the CDR3 lacked stop codons and remained in frame with V and J, and all other rearrangements were classified as non-productive. Following IMGT convention, CDR3 was defined as the stretch from the second conserved V-encoded cysteine to the conserved J-encoded phenylalanine. The earlier analysis of 500 to 600 of the donors excluded sequences that lacked an unambiguous match to a single V gene segment. In an earlier analysis of more than 500 of the donors, a V segment was called functional when productive rearrangements were above 56.7%, and segregating when the standard deviation between donors exceeded 5%. A statistical classification framework was built for diagnosing cytomegalovirus status from the catalog of TCR beta chain sequences. In a later analysis, TCR nucleotide sequences were compared against IMGT/GENE-DB human TR gene sequences so that V and J genes could be assigned. A later analysis assigned CDR3 sequences and most-parsimonious VDJ recombination scenarios with the TCRdist pipeline. A later analysis defined each TCR beta chain by its CDR3 amino acid sequence plus V-gene family, and excluded reads lacking a unique V-gene family. As a way to deal with suspected cross-contamination and a sequencing artifact, a later analysis dropped more than 500 nucleotide sequences that were highly shared and had low generation probability. In a later analysis, a clonal expansion index for each public chain was calculated from normalized within-repertoire ranks of inferred template counts. In a later analysis, generation probabilities were computed using a VDJ recombination model fitted to out-of-frame rearrangements, and the results were checked against IGoR. In a later analysis, hypergeometric tests were used to score TCR-TCR, TCR-HLA and TCR-CMV co-occurrence, with a repertoire-size bias correction applied to TCR pairs. To estimate false discovery rates, a later analysis permuted the HLA or CMV assignments 20 times. In a later analysis, co-occurring TCRs were grouped using DBSCAN, and TCRdist sequence similarity was added for clustering within HLA-allele-positive subsets. Repertoires with fewer than 30,000 or more than 120,000 public chains, plus five repertoires with anomalous nucleotide sharing, were excluded from co-occurrence clustering. Sourced from immuneACCESS, this table was stored by TCRdb with only in-frame sequences that have V and J called. A share of the clones is absent; for the studies checked, an unresolved V gene accounts for under half, and the remainder has no known explanation. That table supplies the V and J calls and clone size; D and trimming were determined from the DNA. The sample records about 120,000 clones, 15% of which are singletons. Under 2.5% of the sample belongs to the ten largest clones.

This clone turned up a few times. Its antigen target is currently unknown. The sample holds no much larger clone one base away, and base qualities are not on file. The cohort consisted of 600 to 700 healthy bone marrow donors. At the time of sampling, all cohort members were nominally healthy, though unrecorded immune exposures were likely present. The donor was CMV seronegative and belonged to the group of 350 to 400 seronegative cohort members. A peripheral blood sample was collected from each donor, and TCR beta sequencing was performed on peripheral blood mononuclear cells. The Qiagen DNeasy Blood Extraction Kit was used to extract genomic DNA from the blood cell samples.

This sequence originates from a woman between 18 and 29 years old in good health and CMV-seronegative. Recombination connected TRBV4-3 to TRBJ1-6; a tentative D match to TRBD1 spans 5 bases. The sequencing sample was made of PBMCs. The sequenced DNA: TGCGCCAGCAGCCAGGACACGGCGAATAATTCACCCCTCCACTTT. It translates as CASSQDTANNSPLHF.